This TCR beta chain was captured in a study of blood T cells in healthy people across ages. Whole-study results and caveats: When set beside aged donors, long-lived donors presented more naive CD4+ cells and higher diversity.

Germline V gives CDR1 SGHDN, CDR2 FVKESK. This CDR3 spans 17 amino acids. Combining a sample-barcoded 5' primer with a J-beta primer mix, a second PCR ran for roughly 6 to 12 cycles. One entry per CDR3 protein, called by TCRdb with MiXCR from the 5' RACE reads. The data show roughly 730,000 distinct CDR3 sequences, with approximately 60% seen just once and roughly 24% held by the top ten. The table lists this clonotype with a count of one. Its matching antigen is unknown. The V and J genes are TRBV14 and TRBJ2-4; 9 nucleotides match TRBD1. The closer fit of TRBJ2-7 to the DNA end suggests the J call may be wrong. This clonotype originated in a man aged 35-49 years in good health. Specimen: blood. The CDR3, as DNA: TGTGCCAGCAGCCAAGGCAGGGGGGGACAGGGCTTCTACGAGCAGTACTTC. Translating it yields CASSQGRGGQGFYEQYF.